This T cell receptor beta chain was recorded in a study of T cells in localized non-small cell lung cancer. Germline CDR1 is SGHAT and CDR2 is FQNNGV. CDR3 length: 15 residues. Trimming took off 5 bases at V and 2 bases at J, with 16 bases between the two ends. Profiling relied on immunoSEQ multiplex PCR, and the TCRdb table lists in-frame clones only, not all of them. The data hold 25,000 to 30,000 clones, with approximately 90% observed a single time. Study-wide findings and caveats: Detection in adjacent lung was observed for a median 57 of the top 100 tumor clones.

Details on this clone: The antigen remains undetermined. Other nucleotide sequences in the sample specify the same CDR3.

This clonotype was sampled from a woman aged 18-49 years with stage I lung adenocarcinoma. This chain joins TRBV11-2 and TRBJ2-7; D uncertain. Sequences were derived from peripheral blood, sampled before any cancer treatment. The CDR3 nucleotides read TGTGCCAGCAGCGCCCAATGGGATGGAACCTACGAGCAGTACTTC. Its protein product is CASSAQWDGTYEQYF. The whole variable domain, remainder taken from reference TRBV11-2 and TRBJ2-7, is EAGVAQSPRYKIIEKRQSVAFWCNPISGHATLYWYQQILGQGPKLLIQFQNNGVVDDSQLPKDRFSAERLKGVDSTLKIQPAKLEDSAVYLCASSAQWDGTYEQYFGPGTRLTVT.